The 21 T cell receptor beta chains in this list originate from one sample, sequenced in a study of identical twins. In TCRdb, the 5' RACE reads were re-called with MiXCR into one record per CDR3 protein. The sample shows around 340,000 distinct CDR3 sequences, approximately 8.8% of them seen only once. Material for sequencing was naive T cells sorted from blood. Source of these receptors: a woman aged 45-59 years in good health.

There are many counts of this clonotype. The chain uses TRBV5-6 and TRBJ2-7; 7 bases align to TRBD1. Looked up from germline, CDR1 is SGHDT and CDR2 is YYEEEE. The V segment lost 4 bases and the J segment 3 bases; nucleotides outside the gene matches: 4. The CDR3 has 13 residues. The chain's CDR3 is CASSRNRGYEQYF. CDR3 coding DNA: TGTGCCAGCAGCCGAAACAGGGGCTACGAGCAGTACTTC.

The gene calls are TRBV5-1 and TRBJ2-3; 9 nucleotides line up with TRBD2. CDR1 SGHRS and CDR2 YFSETQ come from the germline V gene. CDR3 length: 16 residues. V lost 4 bases and J lost 4; bases outside the gene matches: 10. The CDR3 coding sequence is TGCGCCAGCAGCCTGGAGGGCGGGAGGGCCTCAGATACGCAGTATTTT. Translated: CASSLEGGRASDTQYF. The whole variable domain, filled in from reference TRBV5-1 and TRBJ2-3, reads KAGVTQTPRYLIKTRGQQVTLSCSPISGHRSVSWYQQTPGQGLQFLFEYFSETQRNKGNFPGRFSGRQFSNSRSEMNVSTLELGDSALYLCASSLEGGRASDTQYFGPGTRLTVL.

This clonotype was detected ten times or more. The chain is built from TRBV5-1 and TRBJ1-2; D is perhaps TRBD1 (6 bases). This CDR3 has 15 amino acids. V lost 0 bases and J lost 4, with 13 bases in between. In germline, CDR1 is SGHRS, CDR2 YFSETQ. CDR3 in amino acids: CASSLEFRGSYGYTF. The DNA for the CDR3 is TGCGCCAGCAGCTTGGAGTTCAGGGGTAGCTATGGCTACACCTTC.

In this sample, this clonotype turned up a few times. CDR3 nucleotides: TGCAGCGTTGTGCAGACATACGAGCAGTACTTC. It encodes CSVVQTYEQYF. The gene calls are TRBV29-1 and TRBJ2-7; D gene ambiguous. The CDR3 has 11 residues. V lost 4 bases and J lost 4, with 8 bases in between. Germline CDR1 is SQVTM and CDR2 is ANQGSEA.

This clonotype was picked up a small number of times. This chain joins TRBV12-3 or TRBV12-4 and TRBJ2-7; D not certain. Between the trimmed V and J ends, which lost 3 bases and 7 bases, there was a span of 10 bases. The CDR3 loop spans 12 amino acids. CDR3 sequence (DNA): TGTGCCAGCAGTTTCTCCGTAGGGGAGCAGTACTTC. Protein: CASSFSVGEQYF.

This chain uses TRBV20-1 with TRBJ2-1; D is unresolved. Trimming pared 2 bases from V and 0 bases from J, leaving 5 bases between. The CDR3 consists of 13 residues. Germline V gives CDR1 DFQATT, CDR2 SNEGSKA (reference sequence). CDR3 residues: CSARRISYNEQFF. CDR3 DNA: TGCAGTGCTAGACGTATCTCCTACAATGAGCAGTTCTTC.

The sample holds a few counts of this clonotype. The chain joins TRBV28 to TRBJ2-1; the match to TRBD2 covers 11 bases. Germline assignment: CDR1 MDHEN and CDR2 SYDVKM. V gave up 8 bases and J gave up 6 bases; unmatched junction bases: 12. The CDR3 runs 16 residues. The CDR3 here is CASQELAGDKGNEQFF. CDR3 DNA: TGTGCCAGCCAAGAACTAGCGGGAGATAAGGGCAATGAGCAGTTCTTC.

This clonotype was detected ten times or more. The chain has TRBV5-1 and TRBJ2-1; TRBD2 might be the D (6 bases). CDR3 size: 15 residues. The germline gives CDR1 SGHRS, CDR2 YFSETQ. Trimming left V 1 base short and J 7 bases short, with 15 bases between. The CDR3 DNA follows: TGCGCCAGCAGCTTGCCAGGGCGCGGGGTAAATGAGCAGTTCTTC. This gives the protein CASSLPGRGVNEQFF. Using reference TRBV5-1 and TRBJ2-1 for the parts outside the CDR3, the full variable domain is KAGVTQTPRYLIKTRGQQVTLSCSPISGHRSVSWYQQTPGQGLQFLFEYFSETQRNKGNFPGRFSGRQFSNSRSEMNVSTLELGDSALYLCASSLPGRGVNEQFFGPGTRLTVL.

Many counts were recorded for this clonotype. J is TRBJ2-5 and V is TRBV6-5; TRBD1 matches 8 bases. Per germline, CDR1 MNHEY and CDR2 SVGAGI. J was trimmed by 6 bases and V by 7 bases; bases with no gene match: 7. The CDR3 has 13 residues. CDR3 DNA: TGTGCCAGCACCGACAGGGGTTGGCAGACCCAGTACTTC. Its translation is CASTDRGWQTQYF.

This clonotype has a handful of counts. J is TRBJ2-2 and V is TRBV15; D gene ambiguous. The V end lost 0 bases, the J end lost 6 bases, and 11 bases lay between the germline ends. Germline V CDR1 and CDR2: LNHNV, YYDKDF (reference sequence). CDR3 length: 15 residues. CDR3 residues: CATSREQGGSGELFF. As DNA, the CDR3 is TGTGCCACCAGCAGAGAACAAGGTGGCTCCGGGGAGCTGTTTTTT.

The V and J genes are TRBV5-1 and TRBJ2-2; D assignment may be TRBD1 or TRBD2 (5 bases each). CDR1 is SGHRS, CDR2 YFSETQ, per germline. The CDR3 is 14 amino acids. With 7 bases removed from V and 5 bases from J, the gap between germline ends came to 15 bases. For the CDR3, the DNA is TGCGCCAGCCGGGTCTCCGGGGCGACCGGGGAGCTGTTTTTT. Its protein product is CASRVSGATGELFF.

The chain couples TRBV30 to TRBJ2-3; D not resolved. CDR1 is GTSNPN and CDR2 is SVGIG in the germline V gene (reference sequence). The CDR3 runs 15 residues. Trimming left V 0 bases short and J 4 bases short, with 14 bases between. CDR3 DNA: TGTGCCTGGAGTGTCGGGCTAGTGCTGGCAGATACGCAGTATTTT. This translates into CAWSVGLVLADTQYF.

The J gene is TRBJ2-6, the V gene TRBV5-1; 10 nucleotides agree with TRBD1. CDR1 and CDR2 from the germline V gene are SGHRS and YFSETQ. V was pared by 0 bases and J by 2 bases, with 8 bases of the junction left unmatched. This CDR3 is built from 19 residues. The CDR3 spells CASSLVPGQGRAGANVLTF. The CDR3 DNA sequence: TGCGCCAGCAGCTTGGTACCGGGACAGGGGAGGGCTGGGGCCAACGTCCTGACTTTC.

This clonotype was observed many times. An end of the junction does not agree with germline; a read error may underlie this. The chain has TRBV5-1 and TRBJ2-7; D not resolved. The germline gives CDR1 SGHRS, CDR2 YFSETQ. The CDR3 consists of 12 residues. CDR3 residues: CASSLDTYEQYF. CDR3 sequence (DNA): TGTGCCAGCAGTCTTGACACATACGAGCAGTACTTC.

V gene TRBV12-3 or TRBV12-4 combines with J gene TRBJ1-4; TRBD1 matches 7 bases. V was pared by 3 bases and J by 5 bases, with 3 bases of the junction left unmatched. This CDR3 has 14 amino acids. In nucleotides, the CDR3 is TGTGCCAGCAGTTTGGGACAGTGGAATGAAAAACTGTTTTTT. Residues: CASSLGQWNEKLFF.

At least ten counts were recorded for this clonotype. The chain has TRBV29-1 and TRBJ2-3, with TRBD2 matching over 8 bases. There are 13 residues in the CDR3. Trimming at V came to 5 bases and at J to 5 bases, leaving 6 bases not matched to a gene. The germline V gene has CDR1 SQVTM and CDR2 ANQGSEA. This CDR3 reads CSVRTSWGDTQYF. The CDR3 DNA reads as TGCAGCGTTCGGACTAGCTGGGGAGATACGCAGTATTTT.

With respect to this clonotype: At one end, the junction sequence differs from germline, possibly due to a read error. The chain joins TRBV6-1 to TRBJ2-3; D is undetermined. The germline gives CDR1 MNHNS, CDR2 SASEGT. The CDR3 is made up of 16 amino acids. CDR3 bases: TGTGTCAGCAGTGACTTTCCCCCAATTAGCACAGATACGCAGTATTTT. Its translation is CVSSDFPPISTDTQYF.

Notes on this clonotype: This clone may be a read error of a much larger clone one base away. The CDR3 region has the DNA TGCAGTGCTAGAGATCTAGCGGGAGACTCCTACGGGCAGTACTTC. Amino acid sequence: CSARDLAGDSYGQYF. The chain is built from TRBV20-1 and TRBJ2-7, with 10 bases aligning to TRBD2. The CDR3 is 15 residues long. Germline V lookup: CDR1 DFQATT, CDR2 SNEGSKA (reference sequence).

CDR3: CASSSPGQVYEQYF. The CDR3 DNA follows: TGTGCCAGCAGTTCCCCGGGACAGGTCTACGAGCAGTACTTC. The gene calls are TRBV6-5 and TRBJ2-7, with 8 bases matching TRBD1. This CDR3 is built from 14 residues. V was clipped by 4 bases and J by 3 bases; unmatched bases: 5. Germline CDR1 is MNHEY and CDR2 is SVGAGI.

V and J are TRBV5-1 and TRBJ2-3, with 11 bases matching TRBD2. Germline CDR1 SGHRS, CDR2 YFSETQ. V shed 0 bases, J shed 4 bases, and the junction held 7 bases outside the gene matches. CDR3 length equals 17 residues. The CDR3 is CASSLVLAGGGADTQYF. CDR3 bases: TGCGCCAGCAGCTTGGTCCTAGCGGGAGGTGGCGCAGATACGCAGTATTTT.

Only a few counts were recorded for this clonotype. The chain uses TRBV6-5 and TRBJ1-2; no clear D. The ends were cut back, 5 bases at V and 7 bases at J, with 8 bases in the middle. Looked up from germline, CDR1 is MNHEY and CDR2 is SVGAGI. The CDR3 loop spans 11 amino acids. The CDR3 is CASSVSFGYTF. DNA for the CDR3: TGTGCCAGCAGTGTCTCGTTTGGCTACACCTTC.